The 9 T cell receptor beta chains below were found in one sample sequenced in a study of CD8+ T cells in alopecia areata. Reverse transcribed after extraction, RNA yielded cDNA as the sequencing template. Clones were read by immunoSEQ multiplex PCR, and TCRdb kept only the in-frame ones, dropping some. The data contain 98,000 or so clones, under 60% of them singletons. Material: NKG2D-low CD8+ T cells sorted from blood. These receptors originate from a human donor with alopecia areata.

This chain joins TRBV4-1 and TRBJ2-3; perhaps TRBD1 as D (7 bases). The CDR3 has 17 residues. V dropped 3 bases and J dropped 0 bases, with 16 bases sitting between them. Germline V gene data show CDR1 as MGHRA and CDR2 as YSYEKL. Here the CDR3 reads CASSQEGQRLSTDTQYF. The CDR3 bases are TGCGCCAGCAGCCAGGAGGGACAGCGTCTGAGCACAGATACGCAGTATTTT.

This clone was seen a few times. The chain uses TRBV13 and TRBJ2-2; D call uncertain. Per germline, CDR1 PRHDT and CDR2 FYEKMQ (reference sequence). V dropped 7 bases and J dropped 3 bases, with 12 bases sitting between them. This CDR3 comprises 14 residues. CDR3 DNA sequence: TGTGCCAGCACCTCAGACCGGGACACCGGGGAGCTGTTTTTT. It translates to CASTSDRDTGELFF.

The gene calls are TRBV27 and TRBJ2-1, with TRBD2 matching 14 bases. V lost 6 bases and J lost 4; bases outside the gene matches: 23. The CDR3 is 22 residues long. Germline lookup yields CDR1 MNHEY and CDR2 SMNVEV (reference sequence). CDR3 residues: CASSPLGLAGEGSAPGYNEQFF. CDR3 in DNA: TGTGCCAGCAGCCCCCTGGGACTAGCGGGAGAAGGCTCCGCTCCAGGTTACAATGAGCAGTTCTTC.

The chain uses TRBV7-2 and TRBJ2-7, with D perhaps matching TRBD1 or TRBD2 (5 bases each). The CDR3 runs 9 residues. Trimming took off 8 bases at V and 10 bases at J, with 9 bases between the two ends. The germline V gene encodes CDR1 SGHTA and CDR2 FQGNSA. The CDR3 sequence is CASGTLQYF. CDR3 in DNA: TGTGCCAGCGGGACCCTTCAGTACTTC.

In its sample, this clone was seen a few times. The V call is TRBV27, the J call TRBJ2-7; D possibly uses TRBD1 or TRBD2 (5 bases each). Germline V gene lookup returns CDR1 MNHEY and CDR2 SMNVEV (reference sequence). The CDR3 covers 13 residues. V was cut by 5 bases and J by 4 bases, with 12 bases left in between. CDR3 amino acids: CASSRQGVYEQYF. The CDR3 nucleotides are TGTGCCAGCAGTCGGCAGGGAGTATACGAGCAGTACTTC.

The chain employs TRBV2 and TRBJ2-1, with 8 bases aligning to TRBD1. CDR1 SNHLY and CDR2 FYNNEI come from the germline V gene. Unmatched junction bases numbered 0, after V lost 8 bases and J lost 6 bases. CDR3 size: 11 residues. CDR3 sequence reads: CASQGANEQFF. The CDR3 DNA sequence: TGTGCCAGCCAGGGGGCCAATGAGCAGTTCTTC.

The J gene is TRBJ1-1, the V gene TRBV9, with no clear D. This CDR3 is built from 12 residues. V was clipped by 0 bases and J by 11 bases, with 11 bases between them. Germline V gives CDR1 SGDLS, CDR2 YYNGEE. CDR3 in DNA: TGTGCCAGCAGCGTAGGCGGGGATACGGCTTTCTTT. Translating it yields CASSVGGDTAFF.

The gene calls are TRBV7-9 and TRBJ2-5; weak D call: TRBD2 (6 bases). Germline CDR1 is SEHNR and CDR2 is FQNEAQ (reference sequence). The V and J ends lost 6 bases and 5 bases respectively, with 10 bases between them. The CDR3 has 12 amino acids. The CDR3 DNA reads TGTGCCAGCAGGGAGGGAGGCGAGACCCAGTACTTC. Residues: CASREGGETQYF.

This clone has just a few counts. The rearrangement uses TRBV28 and TRBJ2-7, with 8 nucleotides matching TRBD1. Germline CDR1 reads MDHEN; CDR2 reads SYDVKM. There are 14 residues in the CDR3. V was clipped by 6 bases and J by 3 bases; unmatched bases: 7. In DNA, the CDR3 is TGTGCCAGCAGGGCCCGGGACAGGAACTACGAGCAGTACTTC. Protein sequence: CASRARDRNYEQYF.